The rows below give T cell receptor beta chains drawn from one sample of a study of blood T cell repertoires in COVID-19. Repertoires were generated with immunoSEQ multiplex PCR, while TCRdb's copy carries only in-frame clones and drops some. The repertoire holds some 170,000 clones, with approximately 80% as singletons. Sequencing used peripheral blood. Receptor source: an elderly woman with active or convalescent COVID-19. CDR3s include the opening cysteine and the closing phenylalanine or tryptophan. Each record gives: J gene, D gene, V gene, clone size, CDR3 DNA, CDR3 protein. The D gene is left open where the match is weak. Rows give clone size only sometimes, using once, few, many, or a class for an expanded clone.

J: TRBJ2-7; D: NA; V: TRBV28; size: NA; DNA: TGTGCCAGCAGTTCCGGGGGTACAGATGAGCAGTACTTC; CDR3: CASSSGGTDEQYF
J: TRBJ1-2; D: NA; V: TRBV6-2/TRBV6-3; size: NA; DNA: TGTGCCAGCAGTTACAACAGAGATAACTATGGCTACACCTTC; CDR3: CASSYNRDNYGYTF
J: TRBJ1-1; D: NA; V: TRBV5-1; size: NA; DNA: TGCGCCAGCAGCTTGGGGAGCTACATGAACACTGAAGCTTTCTTT; CDR3: CASSLGSYMNTEAFF
J: TRBJ1-1; D: TRBD1; V: TRBV11-3; size: NA; DNA: TGTGCCAGCAGCCCCCTCTTGGGGACAGGAACTACTGAAGCTTTCTTT; CDR3: CASSPLLGTGTTEAFF
J: TRBJ1-6; D: NA; V: TRBV10-3; size: NA; DNA: TGTGCCATCAGTGAGTCCAGGGGCGGCAGATCACCCCTCCACTTT; CDR3: CAISESRGGRSPLHF
J: TRBJ2-2; D: TRBD2; V: TRBV7-6; size: NA; DNA: TGTGCCAGCAGCCCGGGGCCGGGACTAGCGGGGGGGAGCACCGGGGAGCTGTTTTTT; CDR3: CASSPGPGLAGGSTGELFF
J: TRBJ1-1; D: TRBD1; V: TRBV2; size: NA; DNA: TGTGCCGTCAAGGACCGGGACAGCCGTGAAGCTTTCTTT; CDR3: CAVKDRDSREAFF
J: TRBJ2-6; D: TRBD1; V: TRBV29-1; size: NA; DNA: TGCAGCGTTGGGGCCGGACAGGCTTACTCTGGGGCCAACGTCCTGACTTTC; CDR3: CSVGAGQAYSGANVLTF
J: TRBJ2-7; D: NA; V: TRBV5-1; size: NA; DNA: TGCGCCAGCAGCTCCGACAGAACCCCCTACGAGCAGTACTTC; CDR3: CASSSDRTPYEQYF
J: TRBJ2-5; D: NA; V: TRBV7-2; size: NA; DNA: TGTGCCAGCAACCTTTACAACCAAGAGACCCAGTACTTC; CDR3: CASNLYNQETQYF
J: TRBJ2-2; D: NA; V: TRBV18; size: NA; DNA: TGTGCCAGCTCACCCTACGGTGGGGAGCTGTTTTTT; CDR3: CASSPYGGELFF
J: TRBJ1-2; D: TRBD1; V: TRBV3-1/TRBV3-2; size: NA; DNA: TGTGCCAGCAGCCAGTCAGGGGGTGGCTACACCTTC; CDR3: CASSQSGGGYTF
J: TRBJ1-1; D: NA; V: TRBV3-1/TRBV3-2; size: few; DNA: TGTGCCAGCAGGTTCAGGGGCGTGAACACTGAAGCTTTCTTT; CDR3: CASRFRGVNTEAFF
J: TRBJ1-4; D: NA; V: TRBV18; size: NA; DNA: TGTGCCAGCTCACCACAGTCGCAGGCCCTTAATGAAAAACTGTTTTTT; CDR3: CASSPQSQALNEKLFF
J: TRBJ2-3; D: TRBD1; V: TRBV6-5; size: NA; DNA: TGTGCCAGCAGAAGCACAGGGGGCCCCACAGATACGCAGTATTTT; CDR3: CASRSTGGPTDTQYF
J: TRBJ1-2; D: TRBD1; V: TRBV5-1; size: NA; DNA: TGCGCCAGCAGCTTGAGGGGGCCACCCTATGGCTACACCTTC; CDR3: CASSLRGPPYGYTF
J: TRBJ1-4; D: NA; V: TRBV19; size: NA; DNA: TGTGCCAGTAGTATAGGCCCTAAGTTTGCAACTAATGAAAAACTGTTTTTT; CDR3: CASSIGPKFATNEKLFF
J: TRBJ1-5; D: NA; V: TRBV10-2; size: NA; DNA: TGCGCCAGCAGCGAAACAGTCAAGACAGCCAGCAATCAGCCCCAGCATTTT; CDR3: CASSETVKTASNQPQHF
J: TRBJ1-2; D: NA; V: TRBV15; size: few; DNA: TGTGCCACCAGCAGAGATTCACGGGATCGGGCGGGCTATGGCTACACCTTC; CDR3: CATSRDSRDRAGYGYTF
J: TRBJ2-5; D: TRBD1; V: TRBV7-9; size: NA; DNA: TGTGCCAGCAGCCAGACAGGGGATCAAGAGACCCAGTACTTC; CDR3: CASSQTGDQETQYF
J: TRBJ2-7; D: NA; V: TRBV6-1; size: NA; DNA: TGTGCCAGCAGTGAAGCGTCAGGGACCTACGAGCAGTACTTC; CDR3: CASSEASGTYEQYF
J: TRBJ2-1; D: TRBD1; V: TRBV7-9; size: NA; DNA: TGTGCCAGCAGCTTAGAGGCAGGGGACAGGGGGCGTGAGCAGTTCTTC; CDR3: CASSLEAGDRGREQFF
J: TRBJ1-5; D: TRBD1; V: TRBV16; size: NA; DNA: TGTGCCAGCAGCCAATCGGGGACAGCCCCGGAGCCCCAGCATTTT; CDR3: CASSQSGTAPEPQHF